Listed here are 5 T cell receptor beta chains from one sample, sequenced in a study of vaccination and CD4 T cells after COVID-19. With the Oncomine TCR Beta short-read assay, DNA from cultured CD4+ T cells was sequenced. TCRdb used MiXCR to reprocess the PCR reads, holding one entry per CDR3 protein. This sample has 950 to 1,100 distinct CDR3 sequences, with roughly 31% found just once. Treatment here: approximately nine-day PBMC culture with coronavirus spike peptide pools or control peptides (ViraFEST assay). Before the COVID-19 pandemic (2011-2018), CD4+ T cells were obtained from the unexposed donor. These receptors have no known antigen. Input material: CD4+ T cells from blood, cultured in vitro. These receptors all stem from a human donor in good health.

The chain links TRBV11-2 to TRBJ1-2; 8 positions agree with TRBD1. The CDR3 contains 16 residues. V was clipped by 1 base and J by 4 bases; unmatched bases: 8. Germline V gene lookup returns CDR1 SGHAT and CDR2 FQNNGV. CDR3 sequence: CASSLGGQGLGYGYTF. The CDR3 DNA is TGTGCCAGCAGCTTAGGAGGACAGGGATTGGGCTATGGCTACACCTTC. Using reference TRBV11-2 and TRBJ1-2 for the parts outside the CDR3, the full variable domain is EAGVAQSPRYKIIEKRQSVAFWCNPISGHATLYWYQQILGQGPKLLIQFQNNGVVDDSQLPKDRFSAERLKGVDSTLKIQPAKLEDSAVYLCASSLGGQGLGYGYTFGSGTRLTVV.

The V and J genes are TRBV19 and TRBJ2-3; D call uncertain. This CDR3 comprises 13 residues. The germline gives CDR1 LNHDA, CDR2 SQIVND (reference sequence). V was shortened by 6 bases and J by 2 bases, with 9 bases between the two germline ends. The CDR3 DNA is TGTGCCAGTAGGATTGATAACACAGATACGCAGTATTTT. It encodes CASRIDNTDTQYF.

The sample holds a few counts of this clonotype. J is TRBJ1-2 and V is TRBV15; unclear D gene. CDR1 is LNHNV and CDR2 is YYDKDF in the germline V gene (reference sequence). Trimming left V 2 bases short and J 8 bases short, with 9 bases between. This CDR3 contains 12 residues. The CDR3 loop is CATSRRGGGYTF. CDR3 DNA: TGTGCCACCAGCAGACGAGGCGGGGGCTACACCTTC.

This clonotype was counted between two and nine times. This chain uses TRBV20-1 with TRBJ2-5; 10 bases line up with TRBD2. CDR3 length: 19 amino acids. Losses at the gene ends were 5 bases for V and 2 bases for J; bases not matched to a gene: 20. Germline V CDR1 and CDR2: DFQATT, SNEGSKA (reference sequence). The CDR3 DNA reads as TGCAGTGCTGGTAGAGATTGGCTAGCGGGGGCCATGTTACAAGAGACCCAGTACTTC. Translation gives CSAGRDWLAGAMLQETQYF.

This clonotype was observed a handful of times. CDR3 nucleotides: TGTGCCAGCAGCTTGGTCGTTAGCGGCCAAGAGACCCAGTACTTC. Residues: CASSLVVSGQETQYF. The chain links TRBV5-4 to TRBJ2-5; perhaps TRBD2 as D (6 bases). Trimming shortened V by 0 bases and J by 1 base, and 10 bases separated the two germline ends. CDR3 length: 15 amino acids. The V gene's germline CDR1 is SGHNT and CDR2 YYREEE (reference sequence).